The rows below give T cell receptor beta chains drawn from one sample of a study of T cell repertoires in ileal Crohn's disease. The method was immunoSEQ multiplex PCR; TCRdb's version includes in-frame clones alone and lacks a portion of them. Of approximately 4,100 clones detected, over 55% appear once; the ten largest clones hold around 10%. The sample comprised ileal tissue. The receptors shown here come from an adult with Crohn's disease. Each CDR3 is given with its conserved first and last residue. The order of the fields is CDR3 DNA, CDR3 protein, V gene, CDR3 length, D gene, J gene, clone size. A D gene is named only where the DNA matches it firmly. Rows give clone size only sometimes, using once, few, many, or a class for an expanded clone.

TGTGCCATCAGTGAGTCTGCCCGGTTGGGAGCTAACTATGGCTACACCTTC	CAISESARLGANYGYTF	TRBV10-3	17	NA	TRBJ1-2	few
TGTGCCAGCTCACGGGGCAGGGGAAAGACGGACGAGCAGTACTTC	CASSRGRGKTDEQYF	TRBV18	15	NA	TRBJ2-7	NA
TGTGCCAGCAGCTTGGGAGTTAACTATGGCTACACCTTC	CASSLGVNYGYTF	TRBV5-6	13	NA	TRBJ1-2	NA
TGTGCCAGCAGTTCGGCAAGGACAACTTACGAGCAGTACTTC	CASSSARTTYEQYF	TRBV7-2	14	NA	TRBJ2-7	NA
TGTGCCAGCAGCTACGGGACTAGCGGGGGAACAGATACGCAGTATTTT	CASSYGTSGGTDTQYF	TRBV11-2	16	TRBD2	TRBJ2-3	NA
TGTGCCAGCGGAGGGACGGCTCCCGCCGGGGAGCTGTTTTTT	CASGGTAPAGELFF	TRBV6-1	14	NA	TRBJ2-2	NA
TGTGCCAGCAGCAAAAGGAACTATGGCTACACCTTC	CASSKRNYGYTF	TRBV21-1	12	NA	TRBJ1-2	NA
TGTGCCAGCAGCAAAGATTGCGGGGATTCCGGGGAGCTGTTTTTT	CASSKDCGDSGELFF	TRBV21-1	15	NA	TRBJ2-2	NA
TGTGCCAGCAGTTTTCGAGGGCAAGAGACCCAGTACTTC	CASSFRGQETQYF	TRBV27	13	NA	TRBJ2-5	NA
TGTGCCACCAAGGGGGAGGCAAACTATGGCTACACCTTC	CATKGEANYGYTF	TRBV4-2	13	NA	TRBJ1-2	NA
TGTGCCAGCAGCTTAAATAGCGGGGGGTTCGGTGAGCAGTTCTTC	CASSLNSGGFGEQFF	TRBV11-2	15	TRBD2	TRBJ2-1	NA
TGTGCCAGCAGCTCTGGGGGAGACAGGGTTGACGAGCAGTACTTC	CASSSGGDRVDEQYF	TRBV7-3	15	TRBD1	TRBJ2-7	few
TGTGCCAGCAGCATCAAGCCGTTGAGCTACGAGCAGTACTTC	CASSIKPLSYEQYF	TRBV11-3	14	NA	TRBJ2-7	NA
TGTGCCAGCAGCAACCGGGACATTCGGTACGAGCAGTACTTC	CASSNRDIRYEQYF	TRBV21-1	14	NA	TRBJ2-7	NA
TGCGCCAGCAGCTTGCCACAGGGGGGAGAGACCCAGTACTTC	CASSLPQGGETQYF	TRBV5-1	14	TRBD1	TRBJ2-5	NA
TGTGCTAGTGGTTTGGAGCGGGGGGGCCGGCCAGATACGCAGTATTTT	CASGLERGGRPDTQYF	TRBV12-5	16	TRBD2	TRBJ2-3	few
TGTGCCTGGAGTCTTAATAGGAACACTGAAGCTTTCTTT	CAWSLNRNTEAFF	TRBV30	13	NA	TRBJ1-1	medium-sized
TGTGCCAGCACCCAACGGGACAGGGGGACAGATACGCAGTATTTT	CASTQRDRGTDTQYF	TRBV27	15	TRBD1	TRBJ2-3	NA
TGTGCCAGCAGGAGGTTAGGACAGGTGAACAATGAGCAGTTCTTC	CASRRLGQVNNEQFF	TRBV28	15	TRBD1	TRBJ2-1	NA
TGCGCCAGCAGTCTATCAGAGTTTAGCAATCAGCCCCAGCATTTT	CASSLSEFSNQPQHF	TRBV23-1	15	NA	TRBJ1-5	NA
TGTGCCAGCAGCAGGGGGCTCGACACTGAAGCTTTCTTT	CASSRGLDTEAFF	TRBV7-3	13	TRBD1	TRBJ1-1	NA
TGTGCCAGCAGCTTAGAACCGGGACAGGGGAGGGGAGAGACCCAGTACTTC	CASSLEPGQGRGETQYF	TRBV7-6	17	TRBD1	TRBJ2-5	NA
TGTGCCAGCAGCTCACAGGGTGGGACCGGGGAGCTGTTTTTT	CASSSQGGTGELFF	TRBV11-2	14	NA	TRBJ2-2	NA
TGCGCCAGCAGTCGGGACGCGAGCTCCTACGAGCAGTACTTC	CASSRDASSYEQYF	TRBV10-1	14	NA	TRBJ2-7	few
TGTGCCAGCAGCATCATGACTAGCGGGGAGGGGGATACGCAGTATTTT	CASSIMTSGEGDTQYF	TRBV5-4	16	TRBD2	TRBJ2-3	NA
TGCGCCAGCAGCCCCCACCGGGACAGCAATCAGCCCCAGCATTTT	CASSPHRDSNQPQHF	TRBV4-1	15	NA	TRBJ1-5	NA
TGCAGCGTTGAGGCAGGACCCTCTGGAAACACCATATATTTT	CSVEAGPSGNTIYF	TRBV29-1	14	NA	TRBJ1-3	NA
TGTGCCACCAGCCCGATTAGCGGGGACACAGATACGCAGTATTTT	CATSPISGDTDTQYF	TRBV15	15	TRBD2	TRBJ2-3	few
TGTGCCAGCAGCGTTGACAGTAGCTCTGGGGCCAACGTCCTGACTTTC	CASSVDSSSGANVLTF	TRBV11-3	16	NA	TRBJ2-6	NA
TGTGCCAGCAGCCCTAGCGGGGGGTCCAACACCGGGGAGCTGTTTTTT	CASSPSGGSNTGELFF	TRBV7-3	16	TRBD2	TRBJ2-2	NA
TGTGCCAGCTGCTTTGCGGGATCAGGACCTGAAGCTTTCTTT	CASCFAGSGPEAFF	TRBV6-1	14	NA	TRBJ1-1	NA
TGTGCCAGCTCACTTTTCCATGGTACGGGAAACACCATATATTTT	CASSLFHGTGNTIYF	TRBV18	15	NA	TRBJ1-3	NA
TGTGCCTGGAGGGATTTTCTGAATGAGCAGTTCTTC	CAWRDFLNEQFF	TRBV30	12	NA	TRBJ2-1	NA
TGTGCCAGTAGTATTAGGACTAGCGGGGGTCGAGAGACCCAGTACTTC	CASSIRTSGGRETQYF	TRBV19	16	TRBD2	TRBJ2-5	NA
TGCAGCGTTACAGGGGGCGACTACGAGCAGTACTTC	CSVTGGDYEQYF	TRBV29-1	12	TRBD1	TRBJ2-7	NA
TGCGCCAGCAGCCACCCGGGACTAGCCCACGAGACCCAGTACTTC	CASSHPGLAHETQYF	TRBV4-1	15	TRBD2	TRBJ2-5	NA
TGTGCCAGCAGTGTTGGGGAGGATTCACCCCTCCACTTT	CASSVGEDSPLHF	TRBV2	13	NA	TRBJ1-6	NA
TGCGCCAGCAGTGATTGGCAGTCGAACTACGAGCAGTACTTC	CASSDWQSNYEQYF	TRBV10-2	14	NA	TRBJ2-7	NA
TGTGCCATCAGGACAGTTCAGGTCACTGAAGCTTTCTTT	CAIRTVQVTEAFF	TRBV10-3	13	NA	TRBJ1-1	NA
TGTGCCAGCAGCACTTACGACCTTGGGGGCACTGAAGCTTTCTTT	CASSTYDLGGTEAFF	TRBV9	15	NA	TRBJ1-1	NA
TGTGCCAGCAGTTCCTACAGGGGAGGGTCCTACAATGAGCAGTTCTTC	CASSSYRGGSYNEQFF	TRBV27	16	NA	TRBJ2-1	few
TGTGCCAGCAGCCCCAGGGAGCGGGGGATCGAGCAGTACTTC	CASSPRERGIEQYF	TRBV5-4	14	TRBD2	TRBJ2-7	NA
TGTGCCAGCAGCTTAAAAATTGCGGGGTCAAAGGGCGACAATGAGCAGTTCTTC	CASSLKIAGSKGDNEQFF	TRBV7-3	18	NA	TRBJ2-1	NA